This T cell receptor beta chain is from a study of blood T cell repertoires in COVID-19. Per the original methods: Counts of nucleated cells, estimated from reference gene primer amplification, were obtained. TCRdb's table, derived via immunoSEQ multiplex PCR, lists solely in-frame clones and lacks some. The V and J calls and clone size are taken from that table; D and trimming were inferred from the DNA. The sample carries a few hundred thousand clones, 82% recorded once. Participant age was roughly 18 to 90 years, and participants resided in roughly 24 US areas. Germline V lookup: CDR1 SGHTA, CDR2 FQGTGA. The CDR3 is made up of 14 amino acids. The V gene lost 5 bases and the J gene lost 5 bases, with 14 bases spanning the gap.

This chain joins TRBV7-3 and TRBJ2-3; possible D gene TRBD2, 7 bases. The sequencing input was PBMCs or T cells enriched from blood (not recorded which). This receptor was taken from a middle-aged man who had recovered from COVID-19. The CDR3 bases are TGTGCCAGCAGCGCCGGGGGGCCGAAAGATACGCAGTATTTT. It encodes CASSAGGPKDTQYF.